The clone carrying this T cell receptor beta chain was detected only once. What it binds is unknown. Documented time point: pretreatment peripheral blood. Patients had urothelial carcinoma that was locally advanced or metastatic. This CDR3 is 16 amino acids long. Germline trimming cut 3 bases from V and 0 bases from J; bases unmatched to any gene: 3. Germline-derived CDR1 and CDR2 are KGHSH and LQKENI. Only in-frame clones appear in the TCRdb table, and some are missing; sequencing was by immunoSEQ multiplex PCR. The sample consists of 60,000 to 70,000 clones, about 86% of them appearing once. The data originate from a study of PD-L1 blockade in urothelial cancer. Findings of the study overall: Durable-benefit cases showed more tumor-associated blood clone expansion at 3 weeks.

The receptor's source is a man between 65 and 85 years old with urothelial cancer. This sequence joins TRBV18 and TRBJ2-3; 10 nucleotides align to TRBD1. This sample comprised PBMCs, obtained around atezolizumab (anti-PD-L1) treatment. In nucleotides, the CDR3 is TGTGCCAGCTCACCTCGGGACAGGGGAAGCACAGATACGCAGTATTTT. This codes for CASSPRDRGSTDTQYF.